The 21 T cell receptor beta chains given below trace back to one sample, sequenced in a study of T cells in Graves' hyperthyroidism and ophthalmopathy. Amplified TCR beta CDR3 regions came from RNA transcripts. An initial round of RT-PCR targeting the TCR CDR3 relied on the HTBI primer set. TCRdb re-derived calls from the multiplex PCR reads in MiXCR, one entry per CDR3 protein. The top ten clones hold 47% of a sample with more than 450,000 distinct CDR3 sequences, just under 20% of them seen once. Sequencing was carried out using blood. The receptors were gathered from a man aged 40-49 years with Graves' ophthalmopathy.

The V call is TRBV6-1, the J call TRBJ2-1; no definite D call. V lost 5 bases and J lost 7, with 12 bases in between. Germline CDR1 and CDR2: MNHNS and SASEGT. The CDR3 extends over 13 amino acids. CDR3 DNA: TGTGCCAGCAGTTATCCGGCCTGGAATGAGCAGTTCTTC. Its protein product is CASSYPAWNEQFF.

This chain links TRBV7-6 with TRBJ2-1; D remains unclear. Germline V gene lookup returns CDR1 SGHVS and CDR2 FNYEAQ. This CDR3 is built from 14 residues. Trimming cost V 0 bases and J 8 bases, with 11 bases left between them. This chain's CDR3 is CASSLAGATDEQFF. The CDR3 bases are TGTGCCAGCAGCTTAGCGGGCGCTACGGATGAGCAGTTCTTC.

This chain links TRBV7-8 with TRBJ2-5; no reliable D call. The CDR3 runs to 18 residues. The ends were cut back, 5 bases at V and 0 bases at J, with 22 bases in the middle. Looked up from germline, CDR1 is SGHVS and CDR2 is FQNEAQ. Written as DNA, the CDR3 is TGTGCCAGCAGCCAAGATTCTGGTCCCTACCAGTACCAAGAGACCCAGTACTTC. Its translation: CASSQDSGPYQYQETQYF.

This clonotype was seen a handful of times. The chain uses TRBV18 and TRBJ1-3; 7 positions agree with TRBD1. CDR3 length: 16 residues. Trimming cost V 3 bases and J 0 bases; bases outside gene matches: 5. CDR1 is KGHSH, CDR2 LQKENI, per germline. Here the CDR3 DNA reads TGTGCCAGCTCACCGGGGACAGCTAGCTCTGGAAACACCATATATTTT. Translation gives CASSPGTASSGNTIYF.

Only a few counts were recorded for this clonotype. CDR3 in amino acids: CASSRDSRPSGANVLTF. The CDR3 DNA follows: TGCGCCAGCAGCCGGGACAGCAGGCCCTCTGGGGCCAACGTCCTGACTTTC. The chain recombines TRBV5-1 with TRBJ2-6; 7 nucleotides match TRBD1. The V segment lost 4 bases and the J segment 0 bases; nucleotides outside the gene matches: 7. This CDR3 has 17 amino acids. The germline V gene has CDR1 SGHRS and CDR2 YFSETQ.

CDR3 sequence reads: CASSPLRGLQFNEQFF. The CDR3 DNA follows: TGTGCCAGCTCACCTTTAAGGGGACTCCAGTTCAATGAGCAGTTCTTC. The V and J genes are TRBV18 and TRBJ2-1, with D possibly TRBD2 on 6 matching bases. Trimming removed 3 bases at V and 6 bases at J, with 18 bases between. The CDR3 loop spans 16 amino acids. The germline V gene encodes CDR1 KGHSH and CDR2 LQKENI.

This clonotype was recorded at least ten times. The chain uses TRBV7-8 and TRBJ2-5; TRBD2 aligns across 10 bases. CDR1 SGHVS and CDR2 FQNEAQ come from the germline V gene. The CDR3 consists of 14 residues. The trim removed 1 base at V and 5 bases at J, leaving 1 base unmatched. The CDR3 nucleotides read TGTGCCAGCAGCTTAGTAGCGGGGGGCGAGACCCAGTACTTC. Its translation is CASSLVAGGETQYF.

This clonotype was counted between two and nine times. The junction does not match germline at one end; this may be a read error. J is TRBJ2-2 and V is TRBV7-7, with 9 bases lining up with TRBD1. The CDR3 extends over 15 amino acids. CDR1 is SSHAT and CDR2 is FNYEAQ in the germline V gene (reference sequence). CDR3: CASSLTGGPTGELFF. For the CDR3, the DNA is TGTGCTAGCAGCTTGACAGGGGGGCCCACCGGGGAGCTGTTTTTT.

This clonotype was recorded at least ten times. This chain uses TRBV6-1 with TRBJ2-1; 7 bases fit TRBD1. V lost 5 bases, J lost 5 bases, and 9 bases stayed unmatched. Germline CDR1 and CDR2: MNHNS and SASEGT. CDR3 length: 15 amino acids. The DNA of the CDR3 is TGTGCCAGCAGTTGGGAACAGGGGATCCACAATGAGCAGTTCTTC. It is translated as CASSWEQGIHNEQFF.

The chain is built from TRBV6-2 or TRBV6-3 and TRBJ2-7; the match to TRBD2 covers 9 bases. CDR1 MNHEY and CDR2 SVGEGT come from the germline V gene. J was trimmed by 3 bases and V by 2 bases; bases with no gene match: 5. This CDR3 has 15 residues. The CDR3 nucleotides are TGTGCCAGCAGTTACCTGGGACTAGCTTACTACGAGCAGTACTTC. The encoded protein is CASSYLGLAYYEQYF.

This clonotype was seen repeatedly, ten times or more. This rearrangement joins TRBV2 to TRBJ2-3, with a tentative D call TRBD1 (5 bases). The V gene lost 1 base and the J gene lost 10 bases, with 15 bases spanning the gap. This CDR3 has 14 residues. Germline V gene sequence: CDR1 SNHLY, CDR2 FYNNEI. Here the CDR3 reads CASSEVLKQAAQYF. Written as DNA, the CDR3 is TGTGCCAGCAGTGAAGTCCTAAAACAGGCGGCGCAGTATTTT. The variable domain in full, with the rest retrieved from reference TRBV2 and TRBJ2-3, is EPEVTQTPSHQVTQMGQEVILRCVPISNHLYFYWYRQILGQKVEFLVSFYNNEISEKSEIFDDQFSVERPDGSNFTLKIRSTKLEDSAMYFCASSEVLKQAAQYFGPGTRLTVL.

Written as DNA, the CDR3 is TGTGCCAGCAGCCCGATGAGGAGGTATGAGCAGTTCTTC. As protein: CASSPMRRYEQFF. The V call is TRBV5-6, the J call TRBJ2-1; D possibly corresponds to TRBD2 (5 bases). Trimming took off 4 bases at V and 8 bases at J, with 13 bases between the two ends. In germline, CDR1 is SGHDT, CDR2 YYEEEE. The CDR3 is 13 amino acids.

As for this clonotype: One end of the junction does not line up with germline, which may come from a read error. The rearrangement links TRBV6-2 or TRBV6-3 to TRBJ2-2, with D perhaps TRBD2 (5 bases). CDR1 and CDR2 from the germline V gene are MNHEY and SVGEGT. This CDR3 is 15 amino acids long. The chain's CDR3 is CASYRAARPTGEPFF. The CDR3 DNA reads TGTGCCAGCTACCGGGCGGCCCGACCCACCGGGGAGCCGTTTTTT.

This clonotype has at least ten counts. The chain carries TRBV2 and TRBJ1-1, with 7 bases fitting TRBD1. The CDR3 runs to 20 residues. CDR1 SNHLY and CDR2 FYNNEI come from the germline V gene. After removal of 7 bases from V and 4 bases from J, the junction contained 27 bases not matched to a gene. CDR3: CASTSPDPRGRRVWGTEAFF. CDR3 DNA: TGTGCCAGCACCTCACCAGATCCAAGGGGGCGAAGGGTATGGGGCACTGAAGCTTTCTTT.

This clonotype appeared many times. The V gene is TRBV6-1, the J gene TRBJ2-7, with TRBD1 matching 7 bases. The V and J ends lost 6 bases and 2 bases, in that order; junction bases with no gene match: 7. The CDR3 is 14 residues long. In germline, CDR1 is MNHNS, CDR2 SASEGT. CDR3 DNA: TGTGCCAGCAGCTTGACGGGACAGACCTACGAGCAGTACTTC. Protein: CASSLTGQTYEQYF.

This clonotype was detected many times. The rearrangement uses TRBV6-2 or TRBV6-3 and TRBJ2-1; 9 bases are a match to TRBD1. This CDR3 region has 13 residues. Germline V lookup: CDR1 MNHEY, CDR2 SVGEGT. V shed 10 bases, J shed 3 bases, and the junction held 4 bases outside the gene matches. The CDR3 is CATSGQGYNEQFF. The CDR3 DNA reads TGTGCCACCTCGGGACAGGGCTACAATGAGCAGTTCTTC.

Notes on this clonotype: The conserved closing phenylalanine or tryptophan is absent in this CDR3, likely reflecting a read error. V gene TRBV7-2 combines with J gene TRBJ2-7, with D possibly being TRBD2 (6 bases). Germline V gene sequence: CDR1 SGHTA, CDR2 FQGNSA. The ends were cut back, 5 bases at V and 5 bases at J, with 16 bases in the middle. The CDR3 consists of 14 residues. The CDR3 sequence: CASSQRLGANEQYL. The CDR3 DNA reads as TGTGCCAGCAGCCAGAGACTAGGAGCTAACGAGCAGTACCTC.

This rearrangement joins TRBV9 to TRBJ2-1; 12 bases align to TRBD2. This CDR3 spans 17 amino acids. Germline V lookup: CDR1 SGDLS, CDR2 YYNGEE. With V trimmed by 3 bases and J by 2 bases, 6 bases remained unmatched. CDR3 nucleotides: TGTGCCAGCAGCGCCGGACTAGCGGGGCAAGCCTACAATGAGCAGTTCTTC. Amino acid sequence: CASSAGLAGQAYNEQFF.

There are a few counts of this clonotype. The chain carries TRBV7-6 and TRBJ1-1; TRBD1 matches 12 bases. Germline-derived CDR1 and CDR2 are SGHVS and FNYEAQ. Trimming removed 5 bases from V and 4 bases from J; junction bases left unmatched: 5. CDR3 length: 15 amino acids. CDR3: CASSPGTGGGTEAFF. The DNA for the CDR3 is TGTGCCAGCAGCCCCGGGACAGGGGGCGGCACTGAAGCTTTCTTT.

The table lists this clonotype with many counts. The chain has TRBV7-9 and TRBJ1-1; D is unclear. The germline V gene has CDR1 SEHNR and CDR2 FQNEAQ (reference sequence). The CDR3 has 12 residues. Deletions cut 3 bases from V and 5 bases from J, with 7 bases between. CDR3 in amino acids: CASSFSGTEAFF. The CDR3, as DNA: TGTGCCAGCAGCTTCAGTGGGACTGAAGCTTTCTTT.

This clonotype has more than one count but fewer than ten. The chain recombines TRBV6-1 with TRBJ2-1, with D possibly being TRBD1 (6 bases). The germline V gene has CDR1 MNHNS and CDR2 SASEGT. V gave up 7 bases and J gave up 7 bases, with 14 bases separating them. There are 13 residues in the CDR3. CDR3 loop: CASKQGHPNEQFF. The CDR3 DNA follows: TGTGCCAGCAAACAGGGACACCCTAATGAGCAGTTCTTC.